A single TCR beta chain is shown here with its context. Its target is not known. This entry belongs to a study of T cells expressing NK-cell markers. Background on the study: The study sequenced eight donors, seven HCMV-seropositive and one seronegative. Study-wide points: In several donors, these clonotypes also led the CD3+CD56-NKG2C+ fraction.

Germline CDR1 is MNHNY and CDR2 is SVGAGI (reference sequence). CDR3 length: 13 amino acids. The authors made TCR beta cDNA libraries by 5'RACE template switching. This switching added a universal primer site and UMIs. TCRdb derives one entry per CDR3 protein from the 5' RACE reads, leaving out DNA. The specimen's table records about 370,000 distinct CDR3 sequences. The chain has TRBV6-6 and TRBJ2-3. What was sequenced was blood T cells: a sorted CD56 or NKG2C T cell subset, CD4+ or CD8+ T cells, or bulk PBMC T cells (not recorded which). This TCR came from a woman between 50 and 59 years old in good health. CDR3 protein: CASSTRVEDTQYF.